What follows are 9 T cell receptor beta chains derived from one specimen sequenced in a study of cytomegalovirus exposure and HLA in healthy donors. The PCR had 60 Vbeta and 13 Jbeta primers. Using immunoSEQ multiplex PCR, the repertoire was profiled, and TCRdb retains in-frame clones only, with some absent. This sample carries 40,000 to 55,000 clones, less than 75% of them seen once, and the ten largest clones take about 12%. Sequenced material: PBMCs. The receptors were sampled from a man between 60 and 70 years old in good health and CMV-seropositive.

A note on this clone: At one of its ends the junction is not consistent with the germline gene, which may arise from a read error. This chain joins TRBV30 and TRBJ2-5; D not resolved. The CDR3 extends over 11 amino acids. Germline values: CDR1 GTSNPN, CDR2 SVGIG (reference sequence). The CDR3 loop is CAWSLQEAQYF. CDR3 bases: TGTGCCTGGAGTCTCCAAGAGGCCCAGTACTTC.

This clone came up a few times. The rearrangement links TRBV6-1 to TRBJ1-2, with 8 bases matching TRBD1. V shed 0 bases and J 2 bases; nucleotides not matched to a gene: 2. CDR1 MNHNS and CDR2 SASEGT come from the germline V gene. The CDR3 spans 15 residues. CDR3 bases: TGTGCCAGCAGTGAAGCCCAGGGGGCGAACTATGGCTACACCTTC. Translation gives CASSEAQGANYGYTF.

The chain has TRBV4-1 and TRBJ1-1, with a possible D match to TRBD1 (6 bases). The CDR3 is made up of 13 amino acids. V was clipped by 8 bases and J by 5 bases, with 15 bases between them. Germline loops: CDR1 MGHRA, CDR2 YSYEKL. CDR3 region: CASGRGGSTEAFF. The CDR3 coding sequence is TGCGCCAGCGGAAGGGGGGGCTCTACTGAAGCTTTCTTT.

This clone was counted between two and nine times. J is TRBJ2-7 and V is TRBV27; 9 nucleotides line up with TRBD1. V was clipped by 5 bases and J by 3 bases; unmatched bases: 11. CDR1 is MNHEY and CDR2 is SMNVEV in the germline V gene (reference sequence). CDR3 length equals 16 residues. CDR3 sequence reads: CASSAGTGYSYYEQYF. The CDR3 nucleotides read TGTGCCAGCAGTGCCGGGACAGGGTATTCTTACTACGAGCAGTACTTC.

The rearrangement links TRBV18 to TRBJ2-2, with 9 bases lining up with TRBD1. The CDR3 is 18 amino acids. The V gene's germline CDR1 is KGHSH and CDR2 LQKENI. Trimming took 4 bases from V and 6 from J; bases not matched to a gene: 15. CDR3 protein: CASSRHPPGQGRAGELFF. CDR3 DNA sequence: TGTGCCAGCTCACGACATCCCCCGGGACAGGGACGCGCCGGGGAGCTGTTTTTT. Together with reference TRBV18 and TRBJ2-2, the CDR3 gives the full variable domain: NAGVMQNPRHLVRRRGQEARLRCSPMKGHSHVYWYRQLPEEGLKFMVYLQKENIIDESGMPKERFSAEFPKEGPSILRIQQVVRGDSAAYFCASSRHPPGQGRAGELFFGEGSRLTVL.

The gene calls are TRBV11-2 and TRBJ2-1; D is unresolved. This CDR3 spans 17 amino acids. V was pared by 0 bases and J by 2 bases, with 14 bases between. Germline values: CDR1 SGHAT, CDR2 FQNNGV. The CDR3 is CASSLDFESVTYNEQFF. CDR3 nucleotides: TGTGCCAGCAGCTTAGATTTTGAGAGTGTGACCTACAATGAGCAGTTCTTC. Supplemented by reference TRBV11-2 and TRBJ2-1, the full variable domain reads EAGVAQSPRYKIIEKRQSVAFWCNPISGHATLYWYQQILGQGPKLLIQFQNNGVVDDSQLPKDRFSAERLKGVDSTLKIQPAKLEDSAVYLCASSLDFESVTYNEQFFGPGTRLTVL.

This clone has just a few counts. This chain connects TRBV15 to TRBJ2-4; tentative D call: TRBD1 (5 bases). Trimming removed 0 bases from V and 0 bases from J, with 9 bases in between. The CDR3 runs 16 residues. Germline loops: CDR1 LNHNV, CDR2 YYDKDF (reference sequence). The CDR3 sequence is CATSREGRGAKNIQYF. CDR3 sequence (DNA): TGTGCCACCAGCAGAGAAGGAAGGGGAGCCAAAAACATTCAGTACTTC.

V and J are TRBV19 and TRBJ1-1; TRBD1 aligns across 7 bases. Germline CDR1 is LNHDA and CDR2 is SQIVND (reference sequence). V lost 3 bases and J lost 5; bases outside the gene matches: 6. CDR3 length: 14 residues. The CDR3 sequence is CASSIKGAHTEAFF. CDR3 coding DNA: TGTGCCAGTAGTATTAAGGGGGCGCATACTGAAGCTTTCTTT. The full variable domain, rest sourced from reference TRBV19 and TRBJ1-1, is DGGITQSPKYLFRKEGQNVTLSCEQNLNHDAMYWYRQDPGQGLRLIYYSQIVNDFQKGDIAEGYSVSREKKESFPLTVTSAQKNPTAFYLCASSIKGAHTEAFFGQGTRLTVV.

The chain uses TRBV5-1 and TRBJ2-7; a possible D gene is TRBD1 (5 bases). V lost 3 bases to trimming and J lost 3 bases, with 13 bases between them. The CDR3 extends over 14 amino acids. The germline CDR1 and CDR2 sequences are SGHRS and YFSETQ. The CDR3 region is CASSSGQPVYEQYF. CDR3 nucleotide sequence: TGCGCCAGCAGCTCAGGGCAGCCGGTCTACGAGCAGTACTTC.